This TCR beta chain was retrieved from a study of OX40 agonist ivuxolimab in advanced cancers. This clone was observed once. Data came from immunoSEQ multiplex PCR; TCRdb stores just in-frame clones and leaves some out. The table records tens of thousands of clones, approximately 80% of them present only once. The CDR3 runs 13 residues. The germline V gene has CDR1 SNHLY and CDR2 FYNNEI. The V gene lost 3 bases and the J gene lost 1 base, with 6 bases spanning the gap. Here the sequenced sample was CD4+ or CD8+ T cells sorted from blood, taken in a trial of the OX40 agonist ivuxolimab. This rearrangement joins TRBV2 to TRBJ1-1; no reliable D call. This clonotype originated in an adult with an advanced solid tumor such as melanoma, head and neck, liver or kidney cancer. The CDR3 coding sequence is TGTGCCAGCAGTGATTGGGCGAACACTGAAGCTTTCTTT. Translated: CASSDWANTEAFF.